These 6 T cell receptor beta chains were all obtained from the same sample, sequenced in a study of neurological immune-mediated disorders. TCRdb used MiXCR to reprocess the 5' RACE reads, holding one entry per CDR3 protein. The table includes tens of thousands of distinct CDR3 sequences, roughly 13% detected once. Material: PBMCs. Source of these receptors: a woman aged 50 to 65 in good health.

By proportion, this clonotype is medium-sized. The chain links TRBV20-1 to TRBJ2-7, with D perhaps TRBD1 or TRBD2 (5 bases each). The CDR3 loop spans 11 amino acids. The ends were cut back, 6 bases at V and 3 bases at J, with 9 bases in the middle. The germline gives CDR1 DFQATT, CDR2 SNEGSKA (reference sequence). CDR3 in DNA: TGCAGTGCCGGGACCAACTACGAGCAGTACTTC. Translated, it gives CSAGTNYEQYF.

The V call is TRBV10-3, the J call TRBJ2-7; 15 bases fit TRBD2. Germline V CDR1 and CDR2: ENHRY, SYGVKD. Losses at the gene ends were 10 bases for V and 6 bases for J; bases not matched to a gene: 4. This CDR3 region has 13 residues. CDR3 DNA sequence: TGTGCCAGCGGACTAGCGGGAGGGCCCGAGCAGTACTTC. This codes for CASGLAGGPEQYF.

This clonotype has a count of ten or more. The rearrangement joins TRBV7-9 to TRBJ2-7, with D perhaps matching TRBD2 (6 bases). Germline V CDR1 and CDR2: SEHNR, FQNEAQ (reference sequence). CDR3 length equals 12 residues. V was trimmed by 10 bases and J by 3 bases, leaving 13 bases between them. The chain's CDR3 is CATVSGFYEQYF. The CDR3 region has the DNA TGTGCCACTGTTAGCGGCTTCTACGAGCAGTACTTC.

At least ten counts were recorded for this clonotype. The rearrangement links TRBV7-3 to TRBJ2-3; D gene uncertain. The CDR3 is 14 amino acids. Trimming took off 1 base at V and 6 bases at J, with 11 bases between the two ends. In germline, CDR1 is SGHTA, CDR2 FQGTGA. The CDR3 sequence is CASSLSRFGDTQYF. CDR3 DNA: TGTGCCAGCAGCTTAAGCCGTTTCGGGGATACGCAGTATTTT.

The CDR3 region is CASSSAGTGVDEQYF. The CDR3 DNA is TGCGCCAGCAGCTCCGCCGGGACAGGTGTCGACGAGCAGTACTTC. The V gene is TRBV5-1, the J gene TRBJ2-7; 8 nucleotides align to TRBD1. Germline values: CDR1 SGHRS, CDR2 YFSETQ. The CDR3 length is 15 residues. J was trimmed by 5 bases and V by 3 bases; bases with no gene match: 10. Complete variable domain (other parts from reference TRBV5-1 and TRBJ2-7): KAGVTQTPRYLIKTRGQQVTLSCSPISGHRSVSWYQQTPGQGLQFLFEYFSETQRNKGNFPGRFSGRQFSNSRSEMNVSTLELGDSALYLCASSSAGTGVDEQYFGPGTRLTVT.

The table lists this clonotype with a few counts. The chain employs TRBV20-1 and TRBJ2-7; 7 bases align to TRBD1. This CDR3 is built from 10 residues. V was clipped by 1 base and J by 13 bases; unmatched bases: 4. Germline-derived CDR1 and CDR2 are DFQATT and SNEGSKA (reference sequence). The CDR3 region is CSARGDRAYF. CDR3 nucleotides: TGCAGTGCTAGAGGAGACAGGGCCTACTTC.